This T cell receptor beta chain originates from a study of OX40 agonist ivuxolimab in advanced cancers. In the study overall: The patients received agonistic anti-OX40 (CD134) antibody ivuxolimab. Points from the study as a whole: Antigens targeted by the expanded peripheral T cells were not determined.

With regard to this clone: The antigen remains unidentified.

Sequencing was performed with immunoSEQ multiplex PCR; in TCRdb, only in-frame clones are kept and a portion is missing. The data show around 33,000 clones, approximately 80% seen once. It was autoimmune disease history or systemic immunosuppression that excluded patients. On cycle 4 day 1 and cycle 7 day 1, as well as at baseline, blood was sampled. V lost 4 bases and J lost 7, with 21 bases in between. The CDR3 is made up of 17 amino acids. The germline V gene encodes CDR1 SGHRS and CDR2 YFSETQ. The V gene is TRBV5-1, the J gene TRBJ1-6; a weak D match, TRBD1 (6 bases). This specimen consisted of CD4+ or CD8+ T cells sorted from blood, obtained in a trial of the OX40 agonist ivuxolimab. The sequence derives from an adult with an advanced solid tumor such as melanoma, head and neck, liver or kidney cancer. CDR3 loop: CASSKTANRERNSPLHF. CDR3 sequence (DNA): TGCGCCAGCAGCAAAACCGCGAACAGGGAACGGAATTCACCCCTCCACTTT.